What follows describes a single T cell receptor beta chain. Its antigen remains unknown. This entry belongs to a study of regulatory T cells in long-lasting Graves disease. Study results and limitations: Persistent disease favored TRBV28, TRBJ1-2 and TRBJ2-5.

Time point in this sample: newly diagnosed GD, antithyroid drugs for less than 3 months. The TCR library was prepared using RNA isolated from PBMCs. Library construction for TCR beta used iRepertoire HTBI primers and Arm-PCR of CDR3 regions. Per the study methods: Identification across samples found some 60 TRBV and fewer than 15 TRBJ segments. Via MiXCR, TCRdb re-called the multiplex PCR reads, giving one row per CDR3 protein. In this record, the V and J calls reflect TCRdb's handling and not the investigators' own analysis. The sample has 200,000 to 250,000 distinct CDR3 sequences, around 20% seen once. The ends lost 5 bases at V and 4 bases at J; junction bases unmatched: 7. Germline CDR1 SQVTM, CDR2 ANQGSEA. The CDR3 is 13 residues long.

The receptor was isolated from a female donor with Graves disease. The material was peripheral blood mononuclear cells (PBMCs), obtained at new diagnosis, from a patient treated with antithyroid drugs. V usage is TRBV29-1 and J usage is TRBJ1-2, with 7 nucleotides matching TRBD1. In nucleotides, the CDR3 is TGCAGCGTTTCCCAGGGGGTCGGCTATGGCTACACCTTC. It specifies CSVSQGVGYGYTF. Filled out from reference TRBV29-1 and TRBJ1-2, the complete variable domain reads SAVISQKPSRDICQRGTSLTIQCQVDSQVTMMFWYRQQPGQSLTLIATANQGSEATYESGFVIDKFPISRPNLTFSTLTVSNMSPEDSSIYLCSVSQGVGYGYTFGSGTRLTVV.